The 30 T cell receptor beta chains presented below share a single source sample, sequenced in a study of T cell changes during pregnancy in multiple sclerosis. Measured with immunoSEQ multiplex PCR; TCRdb has only the in-frame clones, and not every one. The table has 75,000 to 100,000 clones, about 92% seen once. Sequences were derived from peripheral blood, sampled after pregnancy. These receptor sequences come from a female donor in good health, enrolled as a control in a pregnancy study.

The V gene is TRBV5-4, the J gene TRBJ2-6; tentative D call: TRBD2 (5 bases). Germline CDR1 is SGHNT and CDR2 is YYREEE (reference sequence). V lost 2 bases to trimming and J lost 4 bases, with 10 bases between them. CDR3 length equals 15 residues. This CDR3 is CASSLPGSGANVLTF. In nucleotides, the CDR3 is TGTGCCAGCAGCTTACCGGGATCAGGGGCCAACGTCCTGACTTTC.

The chain has TRBV15 and TRBJ1-5; D is uncertain. CDR3 length: 17 amino acids. V lost 1 base and J lost 8, with 21 bases in between. Germline values: CDR1 LNHNV, CDR2 YYDKDF (reference sequence). The CDR3 nucleotides read TGTGCCACCAGCAGAGCTCCATCATGGAGTGGCCAAAAGCCCCAGCATTTT. Translating gives CATSRAPSWSGQKPQHF.

The rearrangement links TRBV7-6 to TRBJ1-4; tentatively, D is TRBD1 (5 bases). Germline CDR1 is SGHVS and CDR2 is FNYEAQ. The CDR3 extends over 16 amino acids. Trimming took off 5 bases at V and 4 bases at J, with 17 bases between the two ends. CDR3 nucleotides: TGTGCCAGCAGCAGAGACAGCCCGGGGGGTAATGAAAAACTGTTTTTT. Protein product: CASSRDSPGGNEKLFF. Drawing the rest from reference TRBV7-6 and TRBJ1-4, the complete variable domain is GAGVSQSPRYKVTKRGQDVALRCDPISGHVSLYWYRQALGQGPEFLTYFNYEAQQDKSGLPNDRFSAERPEGSISTLTIQRTEQRDSAMYRCASSRDSPGGNEKLFFGSGTQLSVL.

The J gene is TRBJ2-3, the V gene TRBV5-8; 15 positions agree with TRBD2. Germline-derived CDR1 and CDR2 are SGHTS and YDEGEE. Unmatched junction bases numbered 5, after V lost 4 bases and J lost 5 bases. This CDR3 comprises 16 residues. The CDR3 spells CASSLGTSGGRDTQYF. CDR3 in DNA: TGTGCCAGCAGCCTCGGGACTAGCGGGGGGAGAGATACGCAGTATTTT.

The chain has TRBV28 and TRBJ2-7; tentatively, D is TRBD1 (6 bases). The germline CDR1 and CDR2 sequences are MDHEN and SYDVKM. This CDR3 is 14 amino acids long. Trimming removed 2 bases from V and 0 bases from J, with 8 bases in between. The CDR3 here is CASSLQGSSYEQYF. The CDR3 DNA reads TGTGCCAGCAGTTTACAGGGGTCCTCCTACGAGCAGTACTTC. Using reference TRBV28 and TRBJ2-7 for the parts outside the CDR3, the full variable domain is DVKVTQSSRYLVKRTGEKVFLECVQDMDHENMFWYRQDPGLGLRLIYFSYDVKMKEKGDIPEGYSVSREKKERFSLILESASTNQTSMYLCASSLQGSSYEQYFGPGTRLTVT.

The chain joins TRBV19 to TRBJ1-5; unclear D gene. CDR3 length equals 16 residues. Germline V gives CDR1 LNHDA, CDR2 SQIVND (reference sequence). Trimming left V 4 bases short and J 2 bases short, with 15 bases between. CDR3 in amino acids: CASSSREGLGNQPQHF. Written as DNA, the CDR3 is TGTGCCAGTAGTAGTCGGGAGGGCTTAGGCAATCAGCCCCAGCATTTT.

The chain is built from TRBV5-1 and TRBJ1-6; D possibly corresponds to TRBD1 (5 bases). The germline V gene has CDR1 SGHRS and CDR2 YFSETQ. The V end lost 0 bases, the J end lost 10 bases, and 8 bases lay between the germline ends. The CDR3 is 13 amino acids. The CDR3 protein is CASSLAGRSPLHF. The CDR3 DNA reads TGCGCCAGCAGCTTGGCAGGGAGGTCACCCCTCCACTTT.

This sequence joins TRBV21-1 and TRBJ2-3; the tabulated D call, TRBD2, remains unverified against the DNA. TRBV21-1 is described as a pseudogene. The CDR3 extends over 15 amino acids. This CDR3 reads CASSIRLAEGDTQYF. In nucleotides, the CDR3 is TGTGCCAGCAGCATCCGCCTAGCGGAAGGGGATACGCAGTATTTT.

There are a few counts of this clone. This chain joins TRBV9 and TRBJ1-1, with D possibly being TRBD1 (5 bases). The ends were cut back, 0 bases at V and 0 bases at J, with 9 bases in the middle. The CDR3 contains 15 residues. Per the germline V gene, CDR1 is SGDLS and CDR2 is YYNGEE. The CDR3 sequence: CASSVGRGLNTEAFF. Written as DNA, the CDR3 is TGTGCCAGCAGCGTAGGAAGGGGATTGAACACTGAAGCTTTCTTT.

There are a few counts of this clone. The chain employs TRBV30 and TRBJ2-2, with a tentative D call TRBD2 (5 bases). The germline V gene has CDR1 GTSNPN and CDR2 SVGIG (reference sequence). V lost 1 base, J lost 7 bases, and 13 bases lay in between. This CDR3 spans 14 amino acids. CDR3 region: CAWSGFSGSGELFF. In DNA, the CDR3 is TGTGCCTGGAGTGGATTTTCGGGGAGCGGGGAGCTGTTTTTT. Together with reference TRBV30 and TRBJ2-2, the CDR3 gives the full variable domain: SQTIHQWPATLVQPVGSPLSLECTVEGTSNPNLYWYRQAAGRGLQLLFYSVGIGQISSEVPQNLSASRPQDRQFILSSKKLLLSDSGFYLCAWSGFSGSGELFFGEGSRLTVL.

The V call is TRBV19, the J call TRBJ1-4, with 8 positions matching TRBD1. V lost 10 bases, J lost 0 bases, and 7 bases stayed unmatched. The CDR3 is 15 residues long. Germline loops: CDR1 LNHDA, CDR2 SQIVND (reference sequence). This chain's CDR3 is CATRQGRATNEKLFF. The CDR3 nucleotides read TGTGCCACCCGACAGGGGCGTGCAACTAATGAAAAACTGTTTTTT.

The V call is TRBV30, the J call TRBJ2-5; D might be TRBD2 (6 bases). Trimming removed 7 bases at V and 5 bases at J, with 20 bases between. This CDR3 is 14 amino acids long. Per the germline V gene, CDR1 is GTSNPN and CDR2 is SVGIG (reference sequence). For the CDR3, the DNA is TGTGCCTATCGTCCAGCGGGCAGACGGGAGACCCAGTACTTC. It is translated as CAYRPAGRRETQYF.

Here the CDR3 DNA reads TGTGCCAGCTCACCACCAACCGGCGGGAACACCGGGGAGCTGTTTTTT. Translation: CASSPPTGGNTGELFF. This chain uses TRBV18 with TRBJ2-2, with D hard to call. The V gene lost 0 bases and the J gene lost 1 base, with 9 bases spanning the gap. The CDR3 has 16 residues. The germline CDR1 and CDR2 sequences are KGHSH and LQKENI.

V usage is TRBV10-3 and J usage is TRBJ1-6, with D unresolved. This CDR3 region has 14 residues. Trimming removed 4 bases from V and 5 bases from J, with 9 bases in between. Germline CDR1 and CDR2: ENHRY and SYGVKD. The CDR3 here is CAISGFTDNSPLHF. The DNA for the CDR3 is TGTGCCATCAGTGGGTTTACTGATAATTCACCCCTCCACTTT.

The rearrangement links TRBV5-5 to TRBJ2-7; 8 positions match TRBD2. Germline lookup yields CDR1 SGHKS and CDR2 YYEKEE (reference sequence). Trimming cost V 4 bases and J 4 bases; bases outside gene matches: 10. The CDR3 consists of 15 residues. CDR3 protein: CASSRRAGEGYEQYF. CDR3 nucleotide sequence: TGTGCCAGCAGCCGGCGAGCGGGAGAAGGGTACGAGCAGTACTTC.

The chain has TRBV2 and TRBJ2-7; 10 bases agree with TRBD2. Germline V gene sequence: CDR1 SNHLY, CDR2 FYNNEI. The V segment lost 7 bases and the J segment 5 bases; nucleotides outside the gene matches: 8. This CDR3 has 14 residues. CDR3 sequence reads: CASIGLAGVDEQYF. CDR3 DNA sequence: TGTGCCAGCATAGGGCTAGCGGGAGTAGACGAGCAGTACTTC.

The J gene is TRBJ2-5, the V gene TRBV18; 9 bases fit TRBD1. This CDR3 is 14 amino acids long. CDR1 and CDR2 (germline): KGHSH, LQKENI. Germline trimming cut 6 bases from V and 4 bases from J; bases unmatched to any gene: 6. The DNA of the CDR3 is TGTGCCAGCTCGCCTGACAGGGGGACAGAGACCCAGTACTTC. Translated, it gives CASSPDRGTETQYF.

The gene calls are TRBV27 and TRBJ2-7; D call uncertain. CDR1 is MNHEY and CDR2 is SMNVEV in the germline V gene (reference sequence). The ends were cut back, 0 bases at V and 4 bases at J, with 7 bases in the middle. CDR3 size: 13 residues. CDR3 coding DNA: TGTGCCAGCAGTTTATCGACCGGGTACGAGCAGTACTTC. This codes for CASSLSTGYEQYF.

The chain carries TRBV27 and TRBJ1-2, with D possibly TRBD1 on 6 matching bases. V was cut by 7 bases and J by 2 bases, with 17 bases left in between. This CDR3 region has 15 residues. Per germline, CDR1 MNHEY and CDR2 SMNVEV (reference sequence). CDR3 loop: CASTPGGPFNYGYTF. The CDR3 coding sequence is TGTGCCAGCACCCCGGGGGGGCCCTTCAACTATGGCTACACCTTC.

This sequence joins TRBV6-1 and TRBJ1-4; weak D call: TRBD1 (6 bases). The CDR3 sequence is 14 residues long. CDR1 is MNHNS and CDR2 is SASEGT in the germline V gene. Trimming took 4 bases from V and 10 from J, leaving 16 bases between them. CDR3 in amino acids: CASSGSGGLGKLFF. The CDR3 DNA is TGTGCCAGCAGTGGGTCGGGGGGCCTAGGAAAACTGTTTTTT.

The CDR3 DNA is TGTGCCAGCAACCCGGACAGCTTTGAAAAACTGTTTTTT. It yields the protein CASNPDSFEKLFF. The chain has TRBV28 and TRBJ1-4; a weak D match, TRBD1 (6 bases). Germline V gene lookup returns CDR1 MDHEN and CDR2 SYDVKM. Trimming shortened V by 7 bases and J by 7 bases, and 13 bases separated the two germline ends. The CDR3 consists of 13 residues.

The chain recombines TRBV27 with TRBJ2-6; no firm D call. V lost 5 bases and J lost 4, with 9 bases in between. Germline CDR1 MNHEY, CDR2 SMNVEV (reference sequence). The CDR3 loop spans 14 amino acids. CDR3 nucleotides: TGTGCCAGCAGTCTGTATCAGGGGGCCAACGTCCTGACTTTC. Amino acids: CASSLYQGANVLTF.

The J gene is TRBJ1-2, the V gene TRBV7-8, with 7 bases matching TRBD1. With V trimmed by 5 bases and J by 13 bases, 4 bases remained unmatched. The CDR3 consists of 10 residues. The germline V gene encodes CDR1 SGHVS and CDR2 FQNEAQ. The CDR3 DNA is TGTGCCAGCAGCCGGGACAGCCCCACCTTC. As protein: CASSRDSPTF. Together with reference TRBV7-8 and TRBJ1-2, the CDR3 gives the full variable domain: GAGVSQSPRYKVAKRGQDVALRCDPISGHVSLFWYQQALGQGPEFLTYFQNEAQLDKSGLPSDRFFAERPEGSVSTLKIQRTQQEDSAVYLCASSRDSPTFGSGTRLTVV.

The chain is built from TRBV5-6 and TRBJ2-1; weak D call: TRBD1 (5 bases). Germline loops: CDR1 SGHDT, CDR2 YYEEEE. V gave up 0 bases and J gave up 6 bases, with 13 bases separating them. The CDR3 runs to 15 residues. For the CDR3, the DNA is TGTGCCAGCAGCTTGGAGGCAGGGTCTCTCAATGAGCAGTTCTTC. Its protein product is CASSLEAGSLNEQFF.

The CDR3 sequence: CASSEASPGKGTDTQYF. DNA of the CDR3: TGTGCCAGCAGTGAAGCATCGCCAGGGAAGGGCACAGATACGCAGTATTTT. The chain employs TRBV6-1 and TRBJ2-3, with D tentatively TRBD1 (5 bases). The CDR3 contains 17 residues. Germline assignment: CDR1 MNHNS and CDR2 SASEGT. V shed 0 bases and J shed 1 base, with 14 bases lying between them.

The V and J genes are TRBV27 and TRBJ1-1; D unresolved. Germline CDR1 is MNHEY and CDR2 is SMNVEV (reference sequence). V shed 6 bases and J shed 4 bases, with 12 bases lying between them. The CDR3 has 13 residues. The CDR3 bases are TGTGCCAGCAGCCTAGTGAGTACCACTGAAGCTTTCTTT. Residues: CASSLVSTTEAFF.

This sequence joins TRBV30 and TRBJ1-2, with 8 bases aligning to TRBD1. The V gene end was trimmed by 0 bases and the J gene end by 3 bases; junction bases not matched to a gene: 12. Germline V gene sequence: CDR1 GTSNPN, CDR2 SVGIG (reference sequence). The CDR3 spans 17 residues. The DNA for the CDR3 is TGTGCCTGGAGTGTACCACGACAGGGGATTCCCTACTATGGCTACACCTTC. Translation gives CAWSVPRQGIPYYGYTF.

The DNA of the CDR3 is TGTGCCAGCTCACCACCGTACAGTCACACTGAAGCTTTCTTT. As protein: CASSPPYSHTEAFF. V gene TRBV18 combines with J gene TRBJ1-1; D remains unclear. This CDR3 contains 14 residues. Germline V gene sequence: CDR1 KGHSH, CDR2 LQKENI. V lost 0 bases and J lost 3, with 8 bases in between.

The CDR3 DNA reads as TGTGCCAGCAGCTCAGGACGGGACACGTCTGGAAACACCATATATTTT. Translated, it gives CASSSGRDTSGNTIYF. The rearrangement uses TRBV21-1 and TRBJ1-3; the table's TRBD1 call for D was not verified on the DNA. TRBV21-1 is marked as a pseudogene. The CDR3 totals 16 residues.

The V gene is TRBV6-6, the J gene TRBJ1-2, with 9 bases matching TRBD1. Germline values: CDR1 MNHNY, CDR2 SVGAGI (reference sequence). This CDR3 spans 13 amino acids. The ends lost 7 bases at V and 7 bases at J; junction bases unmatched: 7. Here the CDR3 DNA reads TGTGCCAGCATCAAGGGACAGGGAAGTGGCTACACCTTC. Amino acid sequence: CASIKGQGSGYTF.